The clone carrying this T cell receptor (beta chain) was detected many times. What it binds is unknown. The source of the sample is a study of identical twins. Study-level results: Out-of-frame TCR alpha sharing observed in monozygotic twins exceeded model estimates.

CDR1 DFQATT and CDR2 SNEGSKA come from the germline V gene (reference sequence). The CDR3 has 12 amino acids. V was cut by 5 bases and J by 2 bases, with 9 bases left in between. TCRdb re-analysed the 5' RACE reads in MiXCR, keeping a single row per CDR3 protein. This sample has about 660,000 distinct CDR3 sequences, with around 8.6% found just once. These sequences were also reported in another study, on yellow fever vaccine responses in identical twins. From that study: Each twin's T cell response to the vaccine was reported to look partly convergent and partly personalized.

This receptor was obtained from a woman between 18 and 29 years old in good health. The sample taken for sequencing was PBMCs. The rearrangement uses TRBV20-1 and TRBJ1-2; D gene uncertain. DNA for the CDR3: TGCAGTGCTCCGACGGGGAACTATGGCTACACCTTC. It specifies CSAPTGNYGYTF.